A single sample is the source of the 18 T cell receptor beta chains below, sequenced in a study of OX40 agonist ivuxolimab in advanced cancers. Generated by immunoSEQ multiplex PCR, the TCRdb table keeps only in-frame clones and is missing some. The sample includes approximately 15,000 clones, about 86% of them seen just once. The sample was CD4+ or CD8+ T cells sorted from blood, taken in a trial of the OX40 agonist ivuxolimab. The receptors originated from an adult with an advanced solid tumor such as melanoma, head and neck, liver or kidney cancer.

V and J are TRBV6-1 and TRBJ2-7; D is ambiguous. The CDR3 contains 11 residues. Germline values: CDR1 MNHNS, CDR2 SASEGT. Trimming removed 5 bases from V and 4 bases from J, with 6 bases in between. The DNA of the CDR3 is TGTGCCAGCAGTTACCTATACGAGCAGTACTTC. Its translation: CASSYLYEQYF.

In nucleotides, the CDR3 is TGTGCCAGCAGCCCGAGCGGGAGGGGGTGGAACATTCAGTACTTC. This translates into CASSPSGRGWNIQYF. The chain recombines TRBV7-2 with TRBJ2-4, with 10 bases matching TRBD2. CDR3 length: 15 amino acids. The trim removed 5 bases at V and 7 bases at J, leaving 8 bases unmatched. The germline V gene has CDR1 SGHTA and CDR2 FQGNSA.

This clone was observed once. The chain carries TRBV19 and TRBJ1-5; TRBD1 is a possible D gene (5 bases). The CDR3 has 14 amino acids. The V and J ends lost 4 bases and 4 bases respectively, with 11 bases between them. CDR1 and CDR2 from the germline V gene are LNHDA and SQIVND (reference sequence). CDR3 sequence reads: CASSRGGWNQPQHF. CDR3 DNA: TGTGCCAGTAGTAGGGGGGGGTGGAATCAGCCCCAGCATTTT.

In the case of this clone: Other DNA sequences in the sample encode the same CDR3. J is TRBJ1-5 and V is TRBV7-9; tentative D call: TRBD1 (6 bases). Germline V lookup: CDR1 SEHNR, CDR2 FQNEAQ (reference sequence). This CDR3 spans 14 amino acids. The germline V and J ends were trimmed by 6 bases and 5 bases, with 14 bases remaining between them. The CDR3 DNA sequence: TGTGCCAGCAGTTCGGGGGGGGCAGATCAGCCCCAGCATTTT. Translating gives CASSSGGADQPQHF. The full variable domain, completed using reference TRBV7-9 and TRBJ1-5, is DTGVSQNPRHKITKRGQNVTFRCDPISEHNRLYWYRQTLGQGPEFLTYFQNEAQLEKSRLLSDRFSAERPKGSFSTLEIQRTEQGDSAMYLCASSSGGADQPQHFGDGTRLSIL.

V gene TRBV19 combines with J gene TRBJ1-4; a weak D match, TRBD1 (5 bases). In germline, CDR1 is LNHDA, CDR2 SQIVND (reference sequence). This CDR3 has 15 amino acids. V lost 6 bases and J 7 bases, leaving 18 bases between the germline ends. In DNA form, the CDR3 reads TGTGCCAGTAGCCTCTTCAAAGGAAGGGGTGAAAAACTGTTTTTT. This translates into CASSLFKGRGEKLFF.

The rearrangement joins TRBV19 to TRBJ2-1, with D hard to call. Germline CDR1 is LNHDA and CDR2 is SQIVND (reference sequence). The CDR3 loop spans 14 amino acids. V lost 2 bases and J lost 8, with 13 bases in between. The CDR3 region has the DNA TGTGCCAGTAGTATAAGTACACCTTGGCATGAGCAGTTCTTC. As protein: CASSISTPWHEQFF.

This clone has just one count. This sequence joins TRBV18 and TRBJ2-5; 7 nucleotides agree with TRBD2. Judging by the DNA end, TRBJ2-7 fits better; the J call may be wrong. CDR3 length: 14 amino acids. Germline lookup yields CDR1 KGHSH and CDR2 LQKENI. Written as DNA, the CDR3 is TGTGCCAGCTCACCAGCGGGAGTCTTCTACGAGCAGTACTTC. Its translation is CASSPAGVFYEQYF.

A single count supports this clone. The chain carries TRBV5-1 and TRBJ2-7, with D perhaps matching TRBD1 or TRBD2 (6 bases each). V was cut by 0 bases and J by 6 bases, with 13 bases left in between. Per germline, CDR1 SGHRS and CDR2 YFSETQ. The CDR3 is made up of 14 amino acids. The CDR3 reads CASSLGGGGSEQYF. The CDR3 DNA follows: TGCGCCAGCAGCTTGGGAGGAGGGGGGAGCGAGCAGTACTTC.

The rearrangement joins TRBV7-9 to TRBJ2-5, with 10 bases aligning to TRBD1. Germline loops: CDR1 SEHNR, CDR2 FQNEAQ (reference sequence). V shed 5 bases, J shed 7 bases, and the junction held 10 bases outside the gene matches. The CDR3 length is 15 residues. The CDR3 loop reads CASSPGTGAAGTQYF. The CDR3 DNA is TGTGCCAGCAGCCCCGGGACAGGGGCTGCTGGGACCCAGTACTTC.

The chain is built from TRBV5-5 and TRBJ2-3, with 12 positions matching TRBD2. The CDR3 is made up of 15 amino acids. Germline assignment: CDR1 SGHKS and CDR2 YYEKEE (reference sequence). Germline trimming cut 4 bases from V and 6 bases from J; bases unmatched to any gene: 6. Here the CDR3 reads CASSPRLAGEDTQYF. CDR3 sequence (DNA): TGTGCCAGCAGCCCGAGACTAGCGGGAGAGGATACGCAGTATTTT.

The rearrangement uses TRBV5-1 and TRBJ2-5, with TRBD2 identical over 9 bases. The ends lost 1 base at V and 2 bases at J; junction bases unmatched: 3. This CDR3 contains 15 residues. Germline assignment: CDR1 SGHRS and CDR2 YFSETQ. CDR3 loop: CASSLLAGVQETQYF. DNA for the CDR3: TGCGCCAGCAGCTTGTTAGCGGGGGTACAAGAGACCCAGTACTTC.

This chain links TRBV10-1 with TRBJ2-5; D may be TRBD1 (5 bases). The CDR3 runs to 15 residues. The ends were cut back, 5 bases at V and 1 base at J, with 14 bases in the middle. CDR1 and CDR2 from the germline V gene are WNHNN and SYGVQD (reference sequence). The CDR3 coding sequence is TGCGCCAGCAGTCCTCTTGGGGCTAGCCAAGAGACCCAGTACTTC. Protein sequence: CASSPLGASQETQYF.

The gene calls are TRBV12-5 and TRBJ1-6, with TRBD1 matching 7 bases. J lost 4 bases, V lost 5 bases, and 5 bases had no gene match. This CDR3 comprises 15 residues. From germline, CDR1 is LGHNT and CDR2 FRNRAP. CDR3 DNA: TGTGCTAGTGGTCCGGAGGGACAGTATAATTCACCCCTCCACTTT. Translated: CASGPEGQYNSPLHF.

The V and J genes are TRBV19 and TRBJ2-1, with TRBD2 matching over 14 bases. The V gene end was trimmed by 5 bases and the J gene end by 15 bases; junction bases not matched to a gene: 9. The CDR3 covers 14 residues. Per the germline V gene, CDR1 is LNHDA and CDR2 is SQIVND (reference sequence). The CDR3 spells CASSVGLAGVRAFF. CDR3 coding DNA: TGTGCCAGTAGTGTGGGACTAGCGGGAGTTAGGGCGTTCTTC.

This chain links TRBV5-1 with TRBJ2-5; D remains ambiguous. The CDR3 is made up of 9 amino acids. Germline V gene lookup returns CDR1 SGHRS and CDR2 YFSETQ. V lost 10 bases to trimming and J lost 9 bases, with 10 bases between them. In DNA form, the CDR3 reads TGCGCCCGCGACCCGGCCCAGTACTTC. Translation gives CARDPAQYF.

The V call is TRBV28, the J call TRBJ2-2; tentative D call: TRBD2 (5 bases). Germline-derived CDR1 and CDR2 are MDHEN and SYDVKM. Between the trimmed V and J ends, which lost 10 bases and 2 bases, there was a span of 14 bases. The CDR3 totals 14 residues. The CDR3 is CAIPAGSNTGELFF. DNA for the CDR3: TGTGCCATCCCCGCGGGCTCCAACACCGGGGAGCTGTTTTTT.

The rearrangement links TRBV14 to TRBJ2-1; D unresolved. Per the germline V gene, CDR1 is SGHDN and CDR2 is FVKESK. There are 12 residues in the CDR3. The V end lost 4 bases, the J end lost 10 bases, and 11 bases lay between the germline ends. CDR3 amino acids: CASSPSGMEQFF. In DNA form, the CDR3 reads TGTGCCAGCAGCCCATCTGGAATGGAGCAGTTCTTC.

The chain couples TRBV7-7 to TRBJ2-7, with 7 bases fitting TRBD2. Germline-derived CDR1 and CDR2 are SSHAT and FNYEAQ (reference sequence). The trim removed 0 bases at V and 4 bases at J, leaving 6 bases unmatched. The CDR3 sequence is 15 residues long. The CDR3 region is CASSLATGREYEQYF. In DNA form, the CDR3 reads TGTGCCAGCAGCTTAGCGACGGGGCGGGAGTACGAGCAGTACTTC.